This is a list of T cell receptor beta chains from one sample in a study of blood T cell repertoires in COVID-19. Data came from immunoSEQ multiplex PCR; TCRdb stores just in-frame clones and leaves some out. Among approximately 110,000 clones listed, about 88% were seen once. Sequencing was carried out using peripheral blood. The receptors were sampled from a human donor in a cohort sampled during active COVID-19. CDR3s include the opening cysteine and the closing phenylalanine or tryptophan. Fields, in order: clone size, D gene, J gene, V gene, CDR3 protein, CDR3 DNA. D genes are given only for firm matches. Rows may omit the clone size; those that give it use once, few, many or a size class.

clone size: few; D gene: -; J gene: TRBJ2-5; V gene: TRBV7-6; CDR3 protein: CASSLYYSQETQYF; CDR3 DNA: TGTGCCAGCAGCTTATATTATAGCCAAGAGACCCAGTACTTC
clone size: -; D gene: TRBD2; J gene: TRBJ2-3; V gene: TRBV2; CDR3 protein: CASGQGLATDTQYF; CDR3 DNA: TGTGCCAGCGGACAAGGACTAGCAACAGATACGCAGTATTTT
clone size: -; D gene: TRBD1; J gene: TRBJ1-1; V gene: TRBV7-9; CDR3 protein: CASSALTGSTQAFF; CDR3 DNA: TGTGCCAGCAGCGCCCTGACAGGGTCTACGCAAGCTTTCTTT
clone size: -; D gene: TRBD2; J gene: TRBJ2-2; V gene: TRBV19; CDR3 protein: CASNGAGGPHGELFF; CDR3 DNA: TGTGCCAGTAATGGAGCGGGAGGGCCCCACGGGGAGCTGTTTTTT
clone size: -; D gene: -; J gene: TRBJ2-7; V gene: TRBV7-8; CDR3 protein: CASSLARWPRSSYEQYF; CDR3 DNA: TGTGCCAGCAGCTTAGCGAGGTGGCCGCGAAGCTCCTACGAGCAGTACTTC
clone size: -; D gene: -; J gene: TRBJ1-2; V gene: TRBV4-3; CDR3 protein: CASSQGHSENYGYTF; CDR3 DNA: TGCGCCAGCAGCCAAGGGCACAGTGAGAACTATGGCTACACCTTC
clone size: -; D gene: TRBD1; J gene: TRBJ1-1; V gene: TRBV10-3; CDR3 protein: CAISEDREGTEAFF; CDR3 DNA: TGTGCCATCAGTGAGGACAGGGAAGGGACTGAAGCTTTCTTT
clone size: -; D gene: -; J gene: TRBJ2-2; V gene: TRBV7-3; CDR3 protein: CASSFGSGTGELFF; CDR3 DNA: TGTGCCAGCAGCTTCGGTAGCGGCACCGGGGAGCTGTTTTTT
clone size: -; D gene: TRBD1; J gene: TRBJ2-3; V gene: TRBV3-1/TRBV3-2; CDR3 protein: CASWDRNTDTQYF; CDR3 DNA: TGTGCCAGCTGGGACAGGAACACAGATACGCAGTATTTT
clone size: -; D gene: -; J gene: TRBJ2-2; V gene: TRBV14; CDR3 protein: CASSRSRGSTGELFF; CDR3 DNA: TGTGCCAGCAGCCGATCGCGGGGAAGCACCGGGGAGCTGTTTTTT
clone size: -; D gene: -; J gene: TRBJ2-3; V gene: TRBV2; CDR3 protein: CASSLLLATGGPDTQYF; CDR3 DNA: TGTGCCAGCAGTCTCCTACTAGCAACAGGAGGTCCAGATACGCAGTATTTT
clone size: -; D gene: -; J gene: TRBJ1-3; V gene: TRBV18; CDR3 protein: CASSPSGAGNTIYF; CDR3 DNA: TGTGCCAGCTCACCTTCCGGTGCTGGAAACACCATATATTTT
clone size: -; D gene: TRBD1; J gene: TRBJ1-4; V gene: TRBV7-9; CDR3 protein: CASSSTFADRAGREKLFF; CDR3 DNA: TGTGCCAGCAGCTCCACATTTGCCGACAGGGCCGGTAGAGAAAAACTGTTTTTT
clone size: -; D gene: TRBD2; J gene: TRBJ2-5; V gene: TRBV9; CDR3 protein: CASSVAQAGVLRETQYF; CDR3 DNA: TGTGCCAGCAGCGTAGCTCAAGCGGGGGTATTGAGAGAGACCCAGTACTTC
clone size: -; D gene: TRBD2; J gene: TRBJ2-1; V gene: TRBV5-4; CDR3 protein: CASSFPSGRTSSYNEQFF; CDR3 DNA: TGTGCCAGCAGCTTCCCTAGCGGGAGGACGAGCTCCTACAATGAGCAGTTCTTC
clone size: -; D gene: -; J gene: TRBJ2-2; V gene: TRBV5-1; CDR3 protein: CASSFSQSGHGGELFF; CDR3 DNA: TGCGCCAGCAGCTTTTCACAGTCAGGGCACGGCGGGGAGCTGTTTTTT
clone size: -; D gene: -; J gene: TRBJ1-4; V gene: TRBV5-4; CDR3 protein: CASSLWATEKLFF; CDR3 DNA: TGTGCCAGCAGCTTGTGGGCGACAGAAAAACTGTTTTTT
clone size: -; D gene: -; J gene: TRBJ1-5; V gene: TRBV18; CDR3 protein: CASSPVEGDYSNQPQHF; CDR3 DNA: TGTGCCAGCTCACCCGTGGAAGGGGATTATAGCAATCAGCCCCAGCATTTT
clone size: -; D gene: TRBD1; J gene: TRBJ2-7; V gene: TRBV4-3; CDR3 protein: CASSQEVPGTGGEKYF; CDR3 DNA: TGCGCCAGCAGCCAAGAAGTCCCCGGGACAGGGGGCGAAAAGTACTTC
clone size: -; D gene: -; J gene: TRBJ2-2; V gene: TRBV5-1; CDR3 protein: CASSQTPQESLELFF; CDR3 DNA: TGCGCCAGCAGCCAAACCCCGCAGGAATCACTGGAGCTGTTTTTT
clone size: -; D gene: TRBD2; J gene: TRBJ2-1; V gene: TRBV5-1; CDR3 protein: CASSVLLAGENEQFF; CDR3 DNA: TGCGCCAGCAGCGTACTCTTAGCGGGAGAGAATGAGCAGTTCTTC
clone size: -; D gene: -; J gene: TRBJ1-1; V gene: TRBV7-2; CDR3 protein: CASSLWAGWAFF; CDR3 DNA: TGTGCCAGCAGCTTATGGGCCGGATGGGCTTTCTTT
clone size: -; D gene: TRBD1; J gene: TRBJ2-2; V gene: TRBV4-2; CDR3 protein: CASSNSLGQGGTGELFF; CDR3 DNA: TGTGCCAGCAGCAACTCGCTGGGACAGGGTGGCACCGGGGAGCTGTTTTTT
clone size: -; D gene: TRBD2; J gene: TRBJ2-1; V gene: TRBV7-3; CDR3 protein: CASSLVAGGINEQFF; CDR3 DNA: TGTGCCAGCAGCTTGGTAGCGGGGGGAATCAATGAGCAGTTCTTC
clone size: -; D gene: -; J gene: TRBJ1-2; V gene: TRBV30; CDR3 protein: CAWSSGGVDYGYTF; CDR3 DNA: TGTGCCTGGAGTTCCGGGGGGGTGGACTATGGCTACACCTTC
clone size: few; D gene: -; J gene: TRBJ1-2; V gene: TRBV5-6; CDR3 protein: CASSPVGGYGYTF; CDR3 DNA: TGTGCCAGCAGCCCGGTTGGTGGCTATGGCTACACCTTC
clone size: -; D gene: TRBD1; J gene: TRBJ1-3; V gene: TRBV6-5; CDR3 protein: CASSYNQGALGNTIYF; CDR3 DNA: TGTGCCAGCAGTTACAATCAGGGGGCGCTGGGAAACACCATATATTTT
clone size: many; D gene: TRBD1; J gene: TRBJ1-1; V gene: TRBV2; CDR3 protein: CASREVQGAGTEAFF; CDR3 DNA: TGTGCCAGCAGGGAAGTACAGGGGGCGGGAACTGAAGCTTTCTTT
clone size: -; D gene: -; J gene: TRBJ2-3; V gene: TRBV5-4; CDR3 protein: CASSLSKTSSTDTQYF; CDR3 DNA: TGTGCCAGCAGCTTGTCGAAGACTTCTAGCACAGATACGCAGTATTTT
clone size: -; D gene: -; J gene: TRBJ2-3; V gene: TRBV27; CDR3 protein: CATCLGRTSTDTQYF; CDR3 DNA: TGTGCCACCTGCTTGGGCAGAACATCCACAGATACGCAGTATTTT
clone size: few; D gene: -; J gene: TRBJ2-7; V gene: TRBV6-5; CDR3 protein: CASIATDVPYEQYF; CDR3 DNA: TGTGCCAGCATCGCGACAGACGTCCCCTACGAGCAGTACTTC
clone size: -; D gene: TRBD1; J gene: TRBJ2-7; V gene: TRBV10-3; CDR3 protein: CAISELQGARAYEQYF; CDR3 DNA: TGTGCCATCAGTGAGTTACAGGGGGCCCGGGCCTACGAGCAGTACTTC
clone size: -; D gene: -; J gene: TRBJ2-1; V gene: TRBV11-2; CDR3 protein: CASRRFGGASYNEQFF; CDR3 DNA: TGTGCCAGCCGGAGGTTCGGAGGGGCCTCCTACAATGAGCAGTTCTTC
clone size: -; D gene: -; J gene: TRBJ2-2; V gene: TRBV5-1; CDR3 protein: CASSPQGPNTGELFF; CDR3 DNA: TGCGCCAGCAGCCCACAGGGACCCAACACCGGGGAGCTGTTTTTT
clone size: -; D gene: TRBD1; J gene: TRBJ2-3; V gene: TRBV10-3; CDR3 protein: CAISSGQGRTDTQYF; CDR3 DNA: TGTGCCATCAGTTCCGGACAGGGGCGGACAGATACGCAGTATTTT
clone size: few; D gene: -; J gene: TRBJ2-7; V gene: TRBV5-1; CDR3 protein: CASSSGERVDEQYF; CDR3 DNA: TGCGCCAGCAGCTCGGGCGAGAGGGTGGACGAGCAGTACTTC
clone size: -; D gene: -; J gene: TRBJ1-2; V gene: TRBV5-8; CDR3 protein: CASSFGEGYGYTF; CDR3 DNA: TGTGCCAGCAGCTTTGGGGAGGGCTATGGCTACACCTTC
clone size: -; D gene: TRBD1; J gene: TRBJ1-1; V gene: TRBV3-1/TRBV3-2; CDR3 protein: CASSQWDRGTEAFF; CDR3 DNA: TGTGCCAGCAGCCAGTGGGACAGGGGTACTGAAGCTTTCTTT
clone size: -; D gene: TRBD2; J gene: TRBJ2-3; V gene: TRBV18; CDR3 protein: CASSQPGLAESTDTQYF; CDR3 DNA: TGTGCCAGCTCACAGCCGGGACTAGCGGAGAGCACAGATACGCAGTATTTT
clone size: -; D gene: TRBD1; J gene: TRBJ1-2; V gene: TRBV28; CDR3 protein: CASRSTGGGYGYTF; CDR3 DNA: TGTGCCAGCAGGTCCACAGGGGGCGGCTATGGCTACACCTTC